The rows below give T cell receptor beta chains drawn from one sample of a study of T-cell reconstitution after alpha-beta-depleted transplantation in children. MiXCR, run by TCRdb on the PCR reads, gives a single entry per CDR3 protein. The table includes more than 200,000 distinct CDR3 sequences, approximately 8.4% detected once. Sequenced material: PBMCs, mostly from graft donor cells, taken 360 days after TCRalphabeta/CD19-depleted stem cell transplant. These receptors all come from a male patient aged 2-10 years who had a stem cell transplant for acute myeloid leukemia, so the T cells may come from the graft donor. CDR3s include the opening cysteine and the closing phenylalanine or tryptophan. Rows may omit the clone size; those that give it use once, few, many or a size class.

TRBJ2-1,NA,14,TRBV5-1,CASSFVFFQGEQFF
TRBJ2-3,NA,13,TRBV29-1,CSVSAGITDTQYF
TRBJ2-7,few,15,TRBV5-1,CASSLRGQGAHEQYF
TRBJ1-4,few,15,TRBV27,CASSLGHSKGEKLFF
TRBJ1-3,few,13,TRBV20-1,CSAPDYGGNTIYF
TRBJ2-1,few,11,TRBV20-1,CSASGTNEQFF
TRBJ2-2,many,14,TRBV7-6,CASRWDSSTGELFF
TRBJ2-1,many,14,TRBV29-1,CSVDDATGDHEQFF
TRBJ1-1,many,17,TRBV7-7,CASSLARARGGNTEAFF
TRBJ2-1,few,15,TRBV29-1,CSVNPRLAGMGEQFF
TRBJ2-7,NA,13,TRBV7-2,CASSGQAVGEQYF
TRBJ2-1,NA,17,TRBV5-1,CASSLGGRAAQYNEQFF
TRBJ2-1,many,12,TRBV12-3/TRBV12-4,CASSFKTIEQFF
TRBJ2-3,NA,12,TRBV29-1,CSVRYNTDTQYF
TRBJ2-5,NA,14,TRBV3-1,CASSQDLGTETQYF
TRBJ2-3,NA,13,TRBV20-1,CSPKQGGADTQYF
TRBJ2-7,many,16,TRBV12-5,CASGQRTGSILYEQYF
TRBJ2-2,few,17,TRBV7-2,CASSLTARGLNTGELFF
TRBJ1-1,many,14,TRBV3-1,CASSLGQINTEAFF
TRBJ2-7,NA,13,TRBV3-1,CASSPTGDYEQYF
TRBJ2-2,NA,14,TRBV12-3/TRBV12-4,CASSSGAGWGELFF
TRBJ1-1,NA,12,TRBV7-9,CASSPGMTEAFF
TRBJ2-2,many,14,TRBV20-1,CSARDAGGPGELFF
TRBJ1-1,many,13,TRBV20-1,CSARDGGNTEAFF
TRBJ2-2,many,13,TRBV29-1,CSVRGWDPGELFF
TRBJ2-5,few,16,TRBV3-1,CASSQDLHRGQETQYF
TRBJ2-3,many,16,TRBV5-6,CASSLIPGGTGRTQYF
TRBJ2-7,NA,10,TRBV7-3,CASSAYEQYF
TRBJ2-4,few,16,TRBV6-1,CASSAVQGAFKNIQYF
TRBJ2-1,few,15,TRBV20-1,CSAIVGAGGTVEQFF
TRBJ1-6,few,17,TRBV18,CASSPLDRSSYNSPLHF
TRBJ2-5,NA,14,TRBV5-1,CASSTGGPEETQYF
TRBJ1-2,NA,12,TRBV20-1,CSAGDRDRGYTF
TRBJ1-2,many,16,TRBV12-3/TRBV12-4,CASTLGTAPRDYGYTF
TRBJ2-7,many,15,TRBV4-1,CASSSLPSGRVEQYF
TRBJ2-5,NA,14,TRBV20-1,CSARGTGDQETQYF
TRBJ1-6,NA,16,TRBV5-1,CASSLGSDRYNSPLHF
TRBJ2-6,NA,19,TRBV11-2,CASSLVWGRTLSGANVLTF
TRBJ1-1,NA,12,TRBV19,CASQQGDTEAFF
TRBJ1-2,many,12,TRBV7-9,CASSLGDLGYTF
TRBJ2-1,many,14,TRBV2,CASTFRTGDTEQFF
TRBJ2-1,few,16,TRBV4-3,CASSQDPGSTYNEQFF
TRBJ2-2,NA,14,TRBV29-1,CSAGRDVNTGELFF
TRBJ2-5,few,16,TRBV7-2,CASRLSPGHLGETQYF